This T cell receptor beta chain was captured by sequencing in a study of pediatric ulcerative colitis. Across the whole study: Most patients had pancolitis, and two had left-sided colitis.

Worth noting for this clone: Its antigen remains unidentified.

Clones were sequenced by immunoSEQ multiplex PCR, and TCRdb holds only the in-frame ones, with some missing. The sample holds tens of thousands of clones; roughly 74% are singletons and the top ten take about 7.8%. One to two pinch biopsies were taken from the rectum during colonoscopy. Findings and limits, study-wide: A couple of patients' blood samples yielded substantially fewer templates. Two rectal CDR3 clonotypes occurred in all ulcerative colitis patients. Acute severe colitis showed lower rectal diversity from clonal expansions.

There are 15 residues in the CDR3. Per germline, CDR1 MNHEY and CDR2 SMNVEV (reference sequence). V lost 4 bases, J lost 4 bases, and 16 bases lay in between. The V and J genes are TRBV27 and TRBJ1-2; maybe TRBD1 (5 bases). Source material: gut tissue. This clonotype originated in a boy younger than 18 with severe ulcerative colitis. CDR3 sequence reads: CASSSLGETGYGYTF. Here the CDR3 DNA reads TGTGCCAGCAGTTCTTTGGGGGAGACTGGCTATGGCTACACCTTC.